The clone carrying this TCR beta chain has only a few counts. Its target is unknown. Other DNA sequences in this specimen translate into the identical CDR3. This CDR3 region has 15 residues. Germline-derived CDR1 and CDR2 are SGDLS and YYNGEE. V gave up 2 bases and J gave up 3 bases; unmatched junction bases: 1. Profiling relied on immunoSEQ multiplex PCR, and the TCRdb table lists in-frame clones only, not all of them. The sample includes tens of thousands of clones, roughly 59% of them seen just once. Focal radiation with ipilimumab CTLA-4 blockade was given to patients with chemo-refractory metastatic non-small-cell lung cancer. The data were taken from a study of radiotherapy plus CTLA-4 blockade in lung cancer. Study outcomes and limitations: Response, reportedly, was best predicted by interferon-beta along with early blood T cell clone dynamics. Expansion of tumor-derived TCR clones was observed in blood after radiotherapy plus ipilimumab.

This chain links TRBV9 with TRBJ1-6; 8 nucleotides agree with TRBD1. The receptor comes from a human donor with non-small cell lung cancer who had a partial response to radiotherapy plus ipilimumab. Sequenced material: peripheral blood, taken from a patient treated with radiotherapy plus ipilimumab. As DNA, the CDR3 is TGTGCCAGCAGCGTTGGACAGGGCTATAATTCACCCCTCCACTTT. Its translation: CASSVGQGYNSPLHF. The full variable domain, in which reference TRBV9 and TRBJ1-6 provide the parts outside the CDR3, is DSGVTQTPKHLITATGQRVTLRCSPRSGDLSVYWYQQSLDQGLQFLIQYYNGEERAKGNILERFSAQQFPDLHSELNLSSLELGDSALYFCASSVGQGYNSPLHFGNGTRLTVT.